One sample yielded the 28 T cell receptor beta chains listed below, sequenced in a study of T cell changes during pregnancy in multiple sclerosis. The assay was immunoSEQ multiplex PCR, and TCRdb's table has in-frame clones only and misses some. The data contain roughly 30,000 clones, around nine tenths of them singletons. The sequences come from CD8+ T cells from peripheral blood mononuclear cells, collected after pregnancy. The receptor set was obtained from a female donor with multiple sclerosis, enrolled in a pregnancy study.

This clone was recorded once. This rearrangement joins TRBV7-9 to TRBJ2-7, with no clear D. V was shortened by 4 bases and J by 9 bases, with 13 bases between the two germline ends. The CDR3 extends over 12 amino acids. The V gene's germline CDR1 is SEHNR and CDR2 FQNEAQ (reference sequence). The chain's CDR3 is CASSSDSPRQYF. As DNA, the CDR3 is TGTGCCAGCAGCTCCGACTCTCCCCGGCAGTACTTC.

The chain is built from TRBV28 and TRBJ1-5; D perhaps matches TRBD1 (5 bases). Trimming left V 8 bases short and J 2 bases short, with 13 bases between. The CDR3 consists of 14 residues. CDR1 and CDR2 (germline): MDHEN, SYDVKM. CDR3 DNA sequence: TGTGCCAGCCAGCGGGGCTCGGGCAATCAGCCCCAGCATTTT. Translation: CASQRGSGNQPQHF.

This rearrangement joins TRBV4-1 to TRBJ1-2, with D perhaps matching TRBD1 (6 bases). V was clipped by 0 bases and J by 3 bases, with 14 bases between them. This CDR3 contains 16 residues. The germline CDR1 and CDR2 sequences are MGHRA and YSYEKL. The CDR3 region has the DNA TGCGCCAGCAGCCAAGAAGTTACAGGGCTCCACTATGGCTACACCTTC. Protein: CASSQEVTGLHYGYTF.

The V call is TRBV30, the J call TRBJ1-5; D is undetermined. Germline V gene lookup returns CDR1 GTSNPN and CDR2 SVGIG (reference sequence). The CDR3 sequence is 14 residues long. The germline V and J ends were trimmed by 0 bases and 4 bases, with 10 bases remaining between them. The CDR3 DNA follows: TGTGCCTGGAGTGTTGCCCAGGTTAATCAGCCCCAGCATTTT. It encodes CAWSVAQVNQPQHF.

The gene calls are TRBV28 and TRBJ2-1; D perhaps matches TRBD2 (5 bases). In germline, CDR1 is MDHEN, CDR2 SYDVKM. This CDR3 has 13 residues. V lost 3 bases to trimming and J lost 4 bases, with 7 bases between them. The CDR3 region has the DNA TGTGCCAGCAGTTTCGGGGAATACAATGAGCAGTTCTTC. Translation gives CASSFGEYNEQFF.

This clone came up once. The chain carries TRBV7-9 and TRBJ2-7, with 7 nucleotides matching TRBD1. The junction had 19 bases not matched to a gene; V was cut back by 5 bases and J by 6 bases. Germline lookup yields CDR1 SEHNR and CDR2 FQNEAQ (reference sequence). The CDR3 length is 17 residues. The DNA of the CDR3 is TGTGCCAGCAGCCCCCCGACAGGGAATCCCATGAATATCGAGCAGTACTTC. Amino acid sequence: CASSPPTGNPMNIEQYF.

Ten or more counts support this clone. The chain combines TRBV7-3 with TRBJ2-2, with 14 bases lining up with TRBD2. Germline V gene sequence: CDR1 SGHTA, CDR2 FQGTGA. This CDR3 comprises 19 residues. V was clipped by 1 base and J by 6 bases; unmatched bases: 10. The CDR3 DNA reads TGTGCCAGCAGCTTAATGGCGGAGACTAGCGGGAGGGCCCCCGGGGAGCTGTTTTTT. This translates into CASSLMAETSGRAPGELFF.

The chain combines TRBV16 with TRBJ1-5; D is unresolved. The CDR3 sequence is 14 residues long. Germline assignment: CDR1 KGHSY and CDR2 FQNENV. The germline V and J ends were trimmed by 7 bases and 0 bases, with 10 bases remaining between them. The CDR3 coding sequence is TGTGCCAGCACCTCGGACTATAGCAATCAGCCCCAGCATTTT. It yields the protein CASTSDYSNQPQHF.

The chain is built from TRBV6-4 and TRBJ2-1; 9 bases align to TRBD2. V was clipped by 3 bases and J by 7 bases; unmatched bases: 7. The CDR3 has 15 amino acids. Germline CDR1 reads MRHNA; CDR2 reads SNTAGT. The CDR3: CASSELAGGLNEQFF. The CDR3 bases are TGTGCCAGCAGTGAACTCGCGGGAGGGTTGAATGAGCAGTTCTTC.

The J gene is TRBJ2-7, the V gene TRBV19; 9 bases are a match to TRBD1. The trim removed 3 bases at V and 3 bases at J, leaving 9 bases unmatched. The CDR3 runs to 16 residues. CDR1 and CDR2 (germline): LNHDA, SQIVND (reference sequence). DNA for the CDR3: TGTGCCAGTAGTATCCCCTCGGACAGGGGCTTCTACGAGCAGTACTTC. Residues: CASSIPSDRGFYEQYF. Using reference TRBV19 and TRBJ2-7 for the parts outside the CDR3, the full variable domain is DGGITQSPKYLFRKEGQNVTLSCEQNLNHDAMYWYRQDPGQGLRLIYYSQIVNDFQKGDIAEGYSVSREKKESFPLTVTSAQKNPTAFYLCASSIPSDRGFYEQYFGPGTRLTVT.

This chain uses TRBV11-2 with TRBJ2-4; D unclear. The V and J ends lost 1 base and 0 bases respectively, with 16 bases between them. The germline V gene has CDR1 SGHAT and CDR2 FQNNGV. The CDR3 extends over 18 amino acids. The DNA for the CDR3 is TGTGCCAGCAGCTTAGGAAGACTCGAGAGATTAGCCAAAAACATTCAGTACTTC. This codes for CASSLGRLERLAKNIQYF.

The chain recombines TRBV5-1 with TRBJ2-4, with a possible D match to TRBD2 (6 bases). This CDR3 comprises 13 residues. V lost 4 bases, J lost 16 bases, and 21 bases lay in between. Germline loops: CDR1 SGHRS, CDR2 YFSETQ. CDR3 sequence (DNA): TGCGCCAGCAGCAGCCCCGGGGGAGGCCCTAGTTACTTC. Translating it yields CASSSPGGGPSYF.

The chain has TRBV7-3 and TRBJ2-2, with D unresolved. The germline V gene has CDR1 SGHTA and CDR2 FQGTGA. V was clipped by 5 bases and J by 3 bases, with 16 bases between them. CDR3 length: 16 amino acids. The CDR3 protein is CASSKTPGSDTGELFF. DNA for the CDR3: TGTGCCAGCAGCAAAACCCCAGGATCGGACACCGGGGAGCTGTTTTTT.

The chain links TRBV11-2 to TRBJ2-1, with 14 bases matching TRBD2. The germline V gene encodes CDR1 SGHAT and CDR2 FQNNGV. There are 15 residues in the CDR3. V lost 1 base to trimming and J lost 11 bases; unmatched junction nucleotides: 4. Here the CDR3 DNA reads TGTGCCAGCAGCTTAGGGACTAGCGGGAGGAACCAGCAGTTCTTC. Translation gives CASSLGTSGRNQQFF. Full variable domain (remainder filled in from reference TRBV11-2 and TRBJ2-1): EAGVAQSPRYKIIEKRQSVAFWCNPISGHATLYWYQQILGQGPKLLIQFQNNGVVDDSQLPKDRFSAERLKGVDSTLKIQPAKLEDSAVYLCASSLGTSGRNQQFFGPGTRLTVL.

The chain carries TRBV18 and TRBJ2-2, with D perhaps TRBD2 (5 bases). Germline loops: CDR1 KGHSH, CDR2 LQKENI. Trimming shortened V by 2 bases and J by 4 bases, and 14 bases separated the two germline ends. The CDR3 extends over 16 amino acids. CDR3 in DNA: TGTGCCAGCTCACCAACTCGGGATATATCCACCGGGGAGCTGTTTTTT. Translation gives CASSPTRDISTGELFF. Full variable domain (remainder filled in from reference TRBV18 and TRBJ2-2): NAGVMQNPRHLVRRRGQEARLRCSPMKGHSHVYWYRQLPEEGLKFMVYLQKENIIDESGMPKERFSAEFPKEGPSILRIQQVVRGDSAAYFCASSPTRDISTGELFFGEGSRLTVL.

The chain links TRBV30 to TRBJ2-7; possible D gene TRBD2, 5 bases. The CDR3 contains 12 residues. Deletions cut 5 bases from V and 7 bases from J, with 15 bases between. Germline values: CDR1 GTSNPN, CDR2 SVGIG (reference sequence). CDR3 sequence: CAWGEGSGEQYF. CDR3 in DNA: TGTGCCTGGGGCGAGGGCTCGGGAGAGCAGTACTTC.

The chain carries TRBV4-3 and TRBJ2-7; 10 positions match TRBD2. CDR3 length equals 15 residues. Per the germline V gene, CDR1 is LGHNA and CDR2 is YSLEER. V lost 2 bases and J lost 3; bases outside the gene matches: 4. The CDR3 nucleotides read TGCGCCAGCAGCCAATCGCTAGCGGGAGTCTACGAGCAGTACTTC. Protein: CASSQSLAGVYEQYF.

The V and J genes are TRBV29-1 and TRBJ1-2, with D hard to call. The CDR3 has 12 residues. Germline V gives CDR1 SQVTM, CDR2 ANQGSEA. V lost 1 base and J 4 bases, leaving 7 bases between the germline ends. The CDR3 protein is CSVEGPIYGYTF. The CDR3 DNA sequence: TGCAGCGTTGAAGGGCCCATCTATGGCTACACCTTC.

The V and J genes are TRBV27 and TRBJ2-1, with D perhaps matching TRBD2 (5 bases). Trimming cost V 3 bases and J 7 bases, with 22 bases left between them. The germline CDR1 and CDR2 sequences are MNHEY and SMNVEV (reference sequence). The CDR3 has 17 amino acids. The DNA of the CDR3 is TGTGCCAGCAGTTTTGCTAGCCGGGATTTGGTGGGAAATGAGCAGTTCTTC. Amino acid sequence: CASSFASRDLVGNEQFF.

The chain joins TRBV7-9 to TRBJ1-5, with 9 bases fitting TRBD1. Germline V gene lookup returns CDR1 SEHNR and CDR2 FQNEAQ (reference sequence). V shed 4 bases and J 1 base; nucleotides not matched to a gene: 2. The CDR3 is made up of 15 amino acids. CDR3 DNA sequence: TGTGCCAGCAGCTCGACAGGGGGGAGCAATCAGCCCCAGCATTTT. Protein product: CASSSTGGSNQPQHF. Supplemented by reference TRBV7-9 and TRBJ1-5, the full variable domain reads DTGVSQNPRHKITKRGQNVTFRCDPISEHNRLYWYRQTLGQGPEFLTYFQNEAQLEKSRLLSDRFSAERPKGSFSTLEIQRTEQGDSAMYLCASSSTGGSNQPQHFGDGTRLSIL.

The V gene is TRBV4-2, the J gene TRBJ2-7, with 7 bases identical to TRBD2. Germline V gene data show CDR1 as LGHNA and CDR2 as YNFKEQ. Losses at the gene ends were 1 base for V and 6 bases for J; bases not matched to a gene: 9. The length of the CDR3 is 15 residues. The CDR3 DNA follows: TGTGCCAGCAGCCAAGGGGTCAGCGGGACCCTCGAGCAGTACTTC. Translating gives CASSQGVSGTLEQYF.

The rearrangement joins TRBV4-1 to TRBJ1-3, with 8 bases fitting TRBD1. The CDR3 runs 17 residues. Germline trimming cut 4 bases from V and 3 bases from J; bases unmatched to any gene: 11. The germline V gene encodes CDR1 MGHRA and CDR2 YSYEKL. This CDR3 is CASSPTLDRGVGNTIYF. The CDR3 region has the DNA TGCGCCAGCAGCCCTACCCTAGACAGGGGTGTTGGAAACACCATATATTTT.

J is TRBJ2-7 and V is TRBV7-9; D possibly corresponds to TRBD2 (5 bases). CDR1 is SEHNR and CDR2 is FQNEAQ in the germline V gene (reference sequence). The V end lost 4 bases, the J end lost 4 bases, and 17 bases lay between the germline ends. The CDR3 is 15 amino acids. CDR3 DNA sequence: TGTGCCAGCAGCTCGAGAGGCCTAGCCGAGTACGAGCAGTACTTC. Encoded protein: CASSSRGLAEYEQYF.

This clone was counted a single time. The chain recombines TRBV19 with TRBJ2-3; unclear D gene. V dropped 1 base and J dropped 0 bases, with 8 bases sitting between them. In germline, CDR1 is LNHDA, CDR2 SQIVND (reference sequence). CDR3 size: 15 residues. The CDR3 region is CASSIGASSTDTQYF. In nucleotides, the CDR3 is TGTGCCAGTAGTATAGGCGCGAGTAGCACAGATACGCAGTATTTT.

The rearrangement uses TRBV5-8 and TRBJ2-7; perhaps TRBD1 as D (5 bases). Germline lookup yields CDR1 SGHTS and CDR2 YDEGEE. The CDR3 sequence is 15 residues long. V gave up 6 bases and J gave up 3 bases, with 19 bases separating them. The CDR3 protein is CASTPTWQGNYEQYF. CDR3 bases: TGTGCCAGCACCCCAACTTGGCAGGGAAACTACGAGCAGTACTTC. The full variable domain, completed using reference TRBV5-8 and TRBJ2-7, is EAGVTQSPTHLIKTRGQQATLRCSPISGHTSVYWYQQALGLGLQFLLWYDEGEERNRGNFPPRFSGRQFPNYSSELNVNALELEDSALYLCASTPTWQGNYEQYFGPGTRLTVT.

This sequence joins TRBV15 and TRBJ2-3, with D possibly matching TRBD2 (6 bases). CDR1 is LNHNV and CDR2 is YYDKDF in the germline V gene (reference sequence). V was pared by 1 base and J by 5 bases, with 10 bases between. The length of the CDR3 is 14 residues. The CDR3 loop reads CATSRARELDTQYF. CDR3 coding DNA: TGTGCCACCAGCAGAGCCCGGGAGTTAGATACGCAGTATTTT.

The chain links TRBV28 to TRBJ2-3, with TRBD1 matching 7 bases. CDR1 and CDR2 from the germline V gene are MDHEN and SYDVKM. J gave up 0 bases and V 8 bases, and 8 bases lay outside the gene matches. The CDR3 covers 15 residues. CDR3 sequence reads: CASGKDRSSTDTQYF. The CDR3 nucleotides read TGTGCCAGCGGAAAGGACAGGTCTAGCACAGATACGCAGTATTTT. Filled out from reference TRBV28 and TRBJ2-3, the complete variable domain reads DVKVTQSSRYLVKRTGEKVFLECVQDMDHENMFWYRQDPGLGLRLIYFSYDVKMKEKGDIPEGYSVSREKKERFSLILESASTNQTSMYLCASGKDRSSTDTQYFGPGTRLTVL.

V gene TRBV14 combines with J gene TRBJ2-7, with 10 nucleotides matching TRBD2. Germline V gene sequence: CDR1 SGHDN, CDR2 FVKESK. V trimming: 0 bases; J trimming: 6 bases; junction bases outside the gene matches: 5. The CDR3 has 15 residues. CDR3 sequence reads: CASSQERLAGGEQYF. The CDR3 DNA follows: TGTGCCAGCAGCCAAGAACGACTAGCGGGCGGCGAGCAGTACTTC.